This T cell receptor beta chain was obtained from a study of vaccination effects on CD4 cells after COVID-19 (dated by TCRdb to 2021 to 2024). About the full investigation: Each participant received two doses of an mRNA SARS-CoV-2 vaccine, either BNT162b2 or mRNA-1273. In both COVID-19 convalescent patients and infection-naive vaccine recipients, the study compared SARS-CoV-2 spike-specific CD4+ TCR repertoires from before mRNA vaccination with those from after it. A total of roughly 9 COVID-19 convalescent patients and several SARS-CoV-2-naive healthy vaccine recipients were included in the full study. In the study, cultures from other donors were sequenced using the Oncomine TCR Beta short-read assay on an Illumina iSeq 100. Broader findings and caveats from the paper: Among healthy vaccine recipients, nearly all vaccine-induced clones were SARS-CoV-2 mono-reactive, and only 1 of 255 was cross-reactive with common cold coronaviruses. Clones induced by infection and clones induced by vaccination both contracted markedly at late timepoints after vaccination, which fits with T cell responses waning over time. The study was limited by a small number of convalescent patients and lacked early post-infection timepoints.

Receptors were amplified or captured by the immunoSEQ multiplex PCR assay. DNA from the cultured and isolated CD4+ T cells underwent TCR beta CDR3 sequencing. The study's processing was this. Non-productive TCR sequences were removed and reads were trimmed to the CDR3 region, keeping CDR3s of at least 7 amino acids. Antigen-specific clonotypes were identified using the MANAFEST web app by comparison of expansion in peptide wells against reference cultures. For clones to be considered positive, expansion at FDR<0.05 versus reference and all other wells, an odds ratio above 5, and a frequency above 0.1% in two replicate wells were required. A clonotype was called cross-reactive if it was significantly expanded both in SARS-CoV-2 spike wells and in at least one common cold coronavirus spike condition. CDR3 similarity was assessed by Levenshtein distance using the stringdist R package, and unrooted trees were constructed with ape in R 3.6.1. TCRdb holds this immuneACCESS table with in-frame rearrangements only. Some clones are missing; in checked studies, unresolved V genes explain under half, and the rest has no known cause. The V and J calls and clone size are taken from that table; D and trimming were inferred from the DNA. The sample table holds about 27,000 clones, of which roughly 70% were seen once. Clones ranked in the top ten supply about 20% of the sample.

In the ViraFEST assay, PBMC were stimulated with viral peptide pools, and antigen-specific CD4+ T cell clonotypes were then identified by expansion using TCR sequencing. After less than 13 days of culture, CD4+ T cells were isolated with the EasySep CD4+ T cell isolation kit. Negative nucleocapsid antibody results before and after vaccination confirmed that the healthy vaccine recipients had no prior SARS-CoV-2 infection. A few million PBMC per well were cultured with 10 ug/ml peptides in IMDM containing around 5.3% human AB serum, roughly 10 IU/ml IL-2 and gentamicin. Half of the culture medium was replaced with fresh IL-2-containing medium on days 3 and 7. Unless otherwise noted, each peptide stimulation condition was cultured in triplicate wells. Using Ficoll-Paque Plus gradient centrifugation, PBMC were separated from whole blood and then either used fresh or cryopreserved at -140C. The overlapping peptide pools covered the spike proteins of SARS-CoV-2 as well as those of the common cold coronaviruses HCoV-NL63, HCoV-OC43 and HCoV-229E. Genomic DNA was extracted from cultured CD4+ T cells with the QIAamp micro DNA kit.

This clone is a singleton in its sample. Which antigen it targets is not known. No base-level quality is on record; no much larger clone is a single base apart. This specimen consisted of CD4+ T cells from PBMCs cultured with HCoV-NL63 spike peptides, obtained before COVID-19 vaccination. Read against the paper, the sample's cell subset or site label means: HCoV-NL63 spike overlapping peptide pool stimulation. The source of this sequence is a human donor who received a COVID-19 vaccine.

The DNA sequence reads TGTGCCAGCAGCCTACGGACAAGAGGCTACACCTTC. Translated, it reads CASSLRTRGYTF. This receptor chain uses TRBV11-2 and TRBJ1-2, with TRBD1 perhaps the D gene, on 5 matching bases. V sheds 5 bases and J sheds 8 bases, leaving 12 bases between their ends. CDR1 and CDR2, looked up from the germline V gene, are SGHAT and FQNNGV. The CDR3 runs 12 amino acids, cysteine and phenylalanine included. Only the CDR3 region is kept as DNA, spanning 36 bases read in frame from base 1.